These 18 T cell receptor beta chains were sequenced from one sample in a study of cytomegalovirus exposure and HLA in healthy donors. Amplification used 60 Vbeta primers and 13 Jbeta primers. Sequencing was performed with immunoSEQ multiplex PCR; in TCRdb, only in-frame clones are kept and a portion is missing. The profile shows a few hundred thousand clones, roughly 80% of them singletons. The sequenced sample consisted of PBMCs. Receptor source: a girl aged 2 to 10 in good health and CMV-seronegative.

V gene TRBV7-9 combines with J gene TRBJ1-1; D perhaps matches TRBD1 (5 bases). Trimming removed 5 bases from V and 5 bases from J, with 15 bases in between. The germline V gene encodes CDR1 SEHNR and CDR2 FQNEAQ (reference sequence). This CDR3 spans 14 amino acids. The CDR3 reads CASSHRPGGTEAFF. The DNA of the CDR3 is TGTGCCAGCAGCCACCGGCCTGGGGGGACTGAAGCTTTCTTT. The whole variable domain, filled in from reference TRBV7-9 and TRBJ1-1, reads DTGVSQNPRHKITKRGQNVTFRCDPISEHNRLYWYRQTLGQGPEFLTYFQNEAQLEKSRLLSDRFSAERPKGSFSTLEIQRTEQGDSAMYLCASSHRPGGTEAFFGQGTRLTVV.

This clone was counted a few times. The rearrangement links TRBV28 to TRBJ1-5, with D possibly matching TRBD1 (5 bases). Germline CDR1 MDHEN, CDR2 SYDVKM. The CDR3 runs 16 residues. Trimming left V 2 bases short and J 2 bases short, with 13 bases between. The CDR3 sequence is CASSLGQGGGNQPQHF. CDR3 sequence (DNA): TGTGCCAGCAGTTTAGGGCAGGGCGGAGGCAATCAGCCCCAGCATTTT. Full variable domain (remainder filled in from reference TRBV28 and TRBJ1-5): DVKVTQSSRYLVKRTGEKVFLECVQDMDHENMFWYRQDPGLGLRLIYFSYDVKMKEKGDIPEGYSVSREKKERFSLILESASTNQTSMYLCASSLGQGGGNQPQHFGDGTRLSIL.

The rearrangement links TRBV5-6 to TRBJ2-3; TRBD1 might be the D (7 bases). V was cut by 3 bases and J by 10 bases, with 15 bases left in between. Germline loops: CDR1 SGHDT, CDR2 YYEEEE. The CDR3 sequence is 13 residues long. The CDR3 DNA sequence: TGTGCCAGCAGCTCACTCGACAGGGAGGCGCAGTATTTT. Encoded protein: CASSSLDREAQYF.

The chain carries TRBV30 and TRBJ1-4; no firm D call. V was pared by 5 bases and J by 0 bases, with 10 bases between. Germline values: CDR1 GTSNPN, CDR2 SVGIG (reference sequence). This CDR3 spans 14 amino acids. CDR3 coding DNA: TGTGCCTGGTCGCGTGAAGCAACTAATGAAAAACTGTTTTTT. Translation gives CAWSREATNEKLFF.

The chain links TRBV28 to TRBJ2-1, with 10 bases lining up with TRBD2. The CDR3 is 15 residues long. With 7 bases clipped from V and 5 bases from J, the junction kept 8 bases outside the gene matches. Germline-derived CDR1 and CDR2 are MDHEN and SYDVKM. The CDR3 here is CASISSGRADNEQFF. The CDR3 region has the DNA TGTGCCAGCATTAGCAGCGGGAGGGCGGACAATGAGCAGTTCTTC.

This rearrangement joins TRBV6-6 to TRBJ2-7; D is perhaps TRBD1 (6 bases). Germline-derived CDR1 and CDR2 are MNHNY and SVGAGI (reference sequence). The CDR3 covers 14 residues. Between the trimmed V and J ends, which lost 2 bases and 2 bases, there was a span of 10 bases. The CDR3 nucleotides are TGTGCCAGCAGTTACGGGGGACATCCCTACGAGCAGTACTTC. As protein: CASSYGGHPYEQYF.

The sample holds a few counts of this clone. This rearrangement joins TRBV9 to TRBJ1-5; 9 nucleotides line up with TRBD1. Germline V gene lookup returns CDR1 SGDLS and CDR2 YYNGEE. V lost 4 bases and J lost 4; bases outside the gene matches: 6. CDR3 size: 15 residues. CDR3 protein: CASSPDRGLNQPQHF. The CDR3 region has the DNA TGTGCCAGCAGCCCGGACAGGGGACTTAATCAGCCCCAGCATTTT.

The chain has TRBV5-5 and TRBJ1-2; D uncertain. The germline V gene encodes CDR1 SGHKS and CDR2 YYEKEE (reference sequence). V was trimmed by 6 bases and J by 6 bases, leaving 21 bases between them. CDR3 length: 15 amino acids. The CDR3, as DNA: TGTGCCAGCAACCAATACGGTTATTTCTTCGATGGCTACACCTTC. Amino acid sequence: CASNQYGYFFDGYTF.

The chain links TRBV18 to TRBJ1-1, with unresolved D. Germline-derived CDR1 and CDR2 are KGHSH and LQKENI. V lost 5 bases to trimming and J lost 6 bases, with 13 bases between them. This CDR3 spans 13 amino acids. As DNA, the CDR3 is TGTGCCAGCTCAACCACGCGGGAAGCTGAAGCTTTCTTT. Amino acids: CASSTTREAEAFF.

The CDR3 loop is CASSLGGTSRNTGELFF. The CDR3 DNA follows: TGCGCCAGCAGCTTGGGAGGGACTAGCCGCAACACCGGGGAGCTGTTTTTT. This rearrangement joins TRBV5-1 to TRBJ2-2; 9 bases agree with TRBD2. J was trimmed by 2 bases and V by 0 bases; bases with no gene match: 5. Germline CDR1 is SGHRS and CDR2 is YFSETQ. The CDR3 loop spans 17 amino acids.

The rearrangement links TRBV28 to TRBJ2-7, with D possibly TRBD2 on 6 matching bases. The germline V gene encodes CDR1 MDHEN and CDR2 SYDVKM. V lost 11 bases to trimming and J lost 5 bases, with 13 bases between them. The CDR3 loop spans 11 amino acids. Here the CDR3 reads CAAKEGHEQYF. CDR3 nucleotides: TGTGCCGCAAAGGAGGGCCACGAGCAGTACTTC.

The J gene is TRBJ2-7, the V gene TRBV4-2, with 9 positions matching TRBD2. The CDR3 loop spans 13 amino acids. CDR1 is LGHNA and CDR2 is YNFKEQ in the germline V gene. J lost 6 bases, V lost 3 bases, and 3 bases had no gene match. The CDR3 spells CASSQGLAGEQYF. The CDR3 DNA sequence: TGTGCCAGCAGCCAGGGACTAGCAGGCGAGCAGTACTTC.

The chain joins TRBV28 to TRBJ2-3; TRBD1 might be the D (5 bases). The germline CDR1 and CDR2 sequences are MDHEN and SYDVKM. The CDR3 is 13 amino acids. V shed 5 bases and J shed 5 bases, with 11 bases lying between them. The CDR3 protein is CASSQGREDTQYF. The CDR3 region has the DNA TGTGCCAGCAGTCAGGGTAGGGAAGATACGCAGTATTTT. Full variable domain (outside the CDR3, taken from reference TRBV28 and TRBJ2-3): DVKVTQSSRYLVKRTGEKVFLECVQDMDHENMFWYRQDPGLGLRLIYFSYDVKMKEKGDIPEGYSVSREKKERFSLILESASTNQTSMYLCASSQGREDTQYFGPGTRLTVL.

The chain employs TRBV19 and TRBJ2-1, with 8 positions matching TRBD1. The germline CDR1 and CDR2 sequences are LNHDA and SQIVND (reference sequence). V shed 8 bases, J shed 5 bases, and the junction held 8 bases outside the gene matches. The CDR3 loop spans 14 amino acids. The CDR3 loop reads CASGGTGGNNEQFF. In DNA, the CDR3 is TGTGCCAGTGGCGGGACAGGAGGGAACAATGAGCAGTTCTTC.

In nucleotides, the CDR3 is TGTGCCAGCAGTGAAGGGCTCTGGTCTTTCTCCGAGCAGTACTTC. As protein: CASSEGLWSFSEQYF. The rearrangement uses TRBV2 and TRBJ2-7, with D unclear. CDR1 and CDR2 (germline): SNHLY, FYNNEI. The ends were cut back, 1 base at V and 6 bases at J, with 16 bases in the middle. The CDR3 has 15 amino acids.

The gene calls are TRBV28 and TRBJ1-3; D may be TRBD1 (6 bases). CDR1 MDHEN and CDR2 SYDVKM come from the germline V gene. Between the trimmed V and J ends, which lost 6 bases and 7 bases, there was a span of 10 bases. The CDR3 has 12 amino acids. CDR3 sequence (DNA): TGTGCCAGCAGCGGGGGGGGCAACACCATATATTTT. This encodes CASSGGGNTIYF.

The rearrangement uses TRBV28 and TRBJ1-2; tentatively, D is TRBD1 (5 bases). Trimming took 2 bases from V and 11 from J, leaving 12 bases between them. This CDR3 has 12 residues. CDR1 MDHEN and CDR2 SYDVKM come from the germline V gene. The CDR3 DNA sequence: TGTGCCAGCAGTTTACCCCCAGGGCCTTACACCTTC. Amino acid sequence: CASSLPPGPYTF.

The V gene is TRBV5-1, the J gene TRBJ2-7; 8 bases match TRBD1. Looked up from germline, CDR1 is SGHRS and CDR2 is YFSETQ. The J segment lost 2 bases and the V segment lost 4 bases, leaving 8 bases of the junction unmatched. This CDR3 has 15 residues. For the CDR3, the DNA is TGCGCCAGCAGCGTGGGACAGGCGCTACCCTACGAGCAGTACTTC. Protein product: CASSVGQALPYEQYF.